A single TCR beta chain is shown here with its context. The antigen remains unidentified. This specimen comes from a study of shared clonotypes between healthy human individuals. Notes on the study in general: Sequencing depth was predicted to influence how clonotypes are shared among donors.

Clones were read by immunoSEQ multiplex PCR, and TCRdb kept only the in-frame ones, dropping some. In the table there are a few million clones, around 94% of which are singletons. Memory CD4+ cells were the fraction left after CD45RA+ naive selection. This CDR3 is built from 15 residues. V shed 4 bases, J shed 4 bases, and the junction held 9 bases outside the gene matches. CDR1 SGHRS and CDR2 YFSETQ come from the germline V gene. Specimen: naive CD4+ T cells sorted from blood. The subset was: CD45RA+ positively selected. The source of this sequence is a man between 18 and 29 years old in good health. V usage is TRBV5-1 and J usage is TRBJ2-7; 9 positions agree with TRBD1. CDR3 nucleotide sequence: TGCGCCAGCAGCCCAGGGGACAGGGCAATTTACGAGCAGTACTTC. As protein: CASSPGDRAIYEQYF.